This TCR beta chain derives from a study of T cell responses to AZD1222 COVID-19 vaccine. Clones were read by immunoSEQ multiplex PCR, and TCRdb kept only the in-frame ones, dropping some. Of over 200,000 clones listed, around 94% are singletons. The sample here was peripheral blood, taken 28 days after the second dose of the MenACWY control vaccine. The sequence came from an adult who received the MenACWY meningococcal vaccine as a control.

Here the CDR3 reads CASSQDFAGVTEAFF. The CDR3 DNA reads as TGTGCCAGCAGCCAAGATTTCGCGGGAGTTACTGAAGCTTTCTTT. The chain joins TRBV4-2 to TRBJ1-1; D gene unclear. Trimming took off 0 bases at V and 5 bases at J, with 13 bases between the two ends. The CDR3 loop spans 15 amino acids. CDR1 is LGHNA, CDR2 YNFKEQ, per germline.